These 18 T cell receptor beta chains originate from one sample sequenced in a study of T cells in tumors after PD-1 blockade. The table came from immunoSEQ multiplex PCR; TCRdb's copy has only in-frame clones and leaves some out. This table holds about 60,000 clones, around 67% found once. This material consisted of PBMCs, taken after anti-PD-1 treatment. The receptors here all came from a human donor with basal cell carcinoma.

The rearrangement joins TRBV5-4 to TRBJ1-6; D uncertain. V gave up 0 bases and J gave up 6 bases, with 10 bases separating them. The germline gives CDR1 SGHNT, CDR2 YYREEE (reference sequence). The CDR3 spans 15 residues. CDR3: CASSLAQAFNSPLHF. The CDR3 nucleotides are TGTGCCAGCAGCTTGGCCCAAGCATTTAATTCACCCCTCCACTTT.

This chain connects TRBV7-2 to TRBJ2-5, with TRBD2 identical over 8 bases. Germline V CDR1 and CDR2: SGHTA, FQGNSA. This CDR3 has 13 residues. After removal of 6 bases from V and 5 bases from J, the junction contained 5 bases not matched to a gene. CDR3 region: CASRRGGGETQYF. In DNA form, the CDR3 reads TGTGCCAGCAGACGGGGGGGCGGGGAGACCCAGTACTTC.

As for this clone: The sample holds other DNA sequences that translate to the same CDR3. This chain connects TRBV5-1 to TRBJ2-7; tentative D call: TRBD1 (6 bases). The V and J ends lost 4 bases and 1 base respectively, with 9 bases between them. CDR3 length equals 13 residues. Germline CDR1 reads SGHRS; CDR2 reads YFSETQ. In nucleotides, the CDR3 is TGCGCCAGCAGCCCCGGACAGTCCTACGAGCAGTACTTC. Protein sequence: CASSPGQSYEQYF.

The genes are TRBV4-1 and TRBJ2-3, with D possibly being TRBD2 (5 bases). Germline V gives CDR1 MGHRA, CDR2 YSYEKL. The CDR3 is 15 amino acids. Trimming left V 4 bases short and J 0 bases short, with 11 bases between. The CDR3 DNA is TGCGCCAGCAGCCCTGAGCGGACTAGCACAGATACGCAGTATTTT. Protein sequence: CASSPERTSTDTQYF.

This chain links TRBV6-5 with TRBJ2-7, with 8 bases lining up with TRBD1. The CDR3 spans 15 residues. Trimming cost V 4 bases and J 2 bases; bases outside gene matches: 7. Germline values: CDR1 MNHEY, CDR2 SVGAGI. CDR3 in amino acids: CASSSPGQATYEQYF. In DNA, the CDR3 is TGTGCCAGCAGTTCTCCGGGACAGGCAACCTACGAGCAGTACTTC.

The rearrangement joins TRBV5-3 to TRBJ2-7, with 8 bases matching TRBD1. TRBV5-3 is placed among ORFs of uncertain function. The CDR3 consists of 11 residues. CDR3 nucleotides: TGTGCCAGAAGCTTGGCGGGCCGGGACAGGGTC. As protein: CARSLAGRDRV.

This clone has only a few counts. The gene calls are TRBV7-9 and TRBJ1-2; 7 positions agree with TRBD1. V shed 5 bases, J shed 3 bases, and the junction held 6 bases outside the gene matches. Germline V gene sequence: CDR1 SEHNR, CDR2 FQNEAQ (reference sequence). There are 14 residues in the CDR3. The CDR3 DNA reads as TGTGCCAGCAGCCTAGGGGGCGCGGACTATGGCTACACCTTC. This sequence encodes CASSLGGADYGYTF.

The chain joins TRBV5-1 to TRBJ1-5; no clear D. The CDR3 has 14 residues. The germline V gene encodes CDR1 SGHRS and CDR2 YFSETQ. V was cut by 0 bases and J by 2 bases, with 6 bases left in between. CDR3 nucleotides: TGCGCCAGCAGCTTGGGGGCAGGCAATCAGCCCCAGCATTTT. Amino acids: CASSLGAGNQPQHF.

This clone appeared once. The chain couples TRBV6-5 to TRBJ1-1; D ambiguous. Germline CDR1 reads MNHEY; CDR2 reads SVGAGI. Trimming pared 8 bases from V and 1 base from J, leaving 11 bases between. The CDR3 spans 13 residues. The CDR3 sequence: CASQRVRNTEAFF. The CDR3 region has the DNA TGTGCCAGCCAACGGGTTCGGAACACTGAAGCTTTCTTT.

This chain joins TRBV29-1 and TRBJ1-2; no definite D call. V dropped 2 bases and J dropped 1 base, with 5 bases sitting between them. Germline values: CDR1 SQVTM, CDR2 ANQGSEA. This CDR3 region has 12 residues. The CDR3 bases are TGCAGCGTTGAAACATTTAACTATGGCTACACCTTC. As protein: CSVETFNYGYTF.

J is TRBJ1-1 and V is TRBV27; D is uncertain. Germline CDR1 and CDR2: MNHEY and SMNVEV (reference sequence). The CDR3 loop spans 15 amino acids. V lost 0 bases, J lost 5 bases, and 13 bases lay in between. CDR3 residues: CASSLSSGYPTEAFF. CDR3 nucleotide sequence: TGTGCCAGCAGTTTATCGTCGGGCTACCCGACTGAAGCTTTCTTT.

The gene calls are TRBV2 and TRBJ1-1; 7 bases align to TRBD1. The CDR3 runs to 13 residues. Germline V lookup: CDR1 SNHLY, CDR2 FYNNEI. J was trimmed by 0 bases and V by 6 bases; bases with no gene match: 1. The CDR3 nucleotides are TGTGCCAGCAGACAGGGGATGAACACTGAAGCTTTCTTT. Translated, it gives CASRQGMNTEAFF.

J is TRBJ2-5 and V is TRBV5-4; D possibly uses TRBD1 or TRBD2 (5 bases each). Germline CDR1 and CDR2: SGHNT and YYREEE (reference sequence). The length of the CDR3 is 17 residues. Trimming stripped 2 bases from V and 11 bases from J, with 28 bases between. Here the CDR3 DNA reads TGTGCCAGCAGCTTCCCTTCTAGTGGGGGAACCACGAGGGTACAGTACTTC. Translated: CASSFPSSGGTTRVQYF.

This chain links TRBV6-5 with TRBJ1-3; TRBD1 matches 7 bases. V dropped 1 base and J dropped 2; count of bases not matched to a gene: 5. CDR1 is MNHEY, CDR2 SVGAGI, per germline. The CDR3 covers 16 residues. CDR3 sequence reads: CASSYFQGVAGNTIYF. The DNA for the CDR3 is TGTGCCAGCAGTTACTTTCAGGGGGTTGCTGGAAACACCATATATTTT.

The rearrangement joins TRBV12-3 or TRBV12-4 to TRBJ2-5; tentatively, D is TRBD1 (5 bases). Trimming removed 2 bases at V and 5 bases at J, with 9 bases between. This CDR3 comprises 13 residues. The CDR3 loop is CASSLMGLETQYF. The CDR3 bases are TGTGCCAGCAGTTTAATGGGGCTTGAGACCCAGTACTTC.

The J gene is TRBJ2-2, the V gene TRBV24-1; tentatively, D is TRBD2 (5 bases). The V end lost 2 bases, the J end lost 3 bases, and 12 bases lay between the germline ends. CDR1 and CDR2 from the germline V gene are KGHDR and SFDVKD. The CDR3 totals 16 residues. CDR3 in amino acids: CATSDSFNGDTGELFF. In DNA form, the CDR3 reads TGTGCCACCAGTGATTCCTTCAACGGGGACACCGGGGAGCTGTTTTTT.

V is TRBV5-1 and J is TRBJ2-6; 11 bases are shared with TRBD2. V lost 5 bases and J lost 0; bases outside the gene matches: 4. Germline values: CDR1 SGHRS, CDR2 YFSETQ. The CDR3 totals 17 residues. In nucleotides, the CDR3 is TGCGCCAGCAGACCAACTAGCGGGGGCTCTGGGGCCAACGTCCTGACTTTC. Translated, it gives CASRPTSGGSGANVLTF.

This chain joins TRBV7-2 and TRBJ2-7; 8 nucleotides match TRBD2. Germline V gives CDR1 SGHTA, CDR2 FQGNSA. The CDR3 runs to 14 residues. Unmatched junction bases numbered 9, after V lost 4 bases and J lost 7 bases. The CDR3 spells CASSSPREGWEQYF. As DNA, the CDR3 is TGTGCCAGCAGCTCGCCTCGGGAGGGTTGGGAGCAGTACTTC. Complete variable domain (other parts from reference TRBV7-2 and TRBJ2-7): GAGVSQSPSNKVTEKGKDVELRCDPISGHTALYWYRQSLGQGLEFLIYFQGNSAPDKSGLPSDRFSAERTGGSVSTLTIQRTQQEDSAVYLCASSSPREGWEQYFGPGTRLTVT.